This T cell receptor beta chain was profiled in a study of cytomegalovirus exposure and HLA in healthy donors. Study conclusions and caveats: An apparent linkage of common viral pathogens to several of the most significant clusters emerged in a later analysis. The authors excluded some V segments, including TRBV6-2 and TRBV6-3, as indistinguishable.

This CDR3 is 14 amino acids long. Germline loops: CDR1 SEHNR, CDR2 FQNEAQ (reference sequence). Trimming shortened V by 0 bases and J by 0 bases, and 5 bases separated the two germline ends. Vbeta (60) and Jbeta (13) primers were used in the PCR. This table comes from immunoSEQ multiplex PCR, and its TCRdb copy is limited to in-frame clones, with some not included. The repertoire table contains about 140,000 clones. With regard to this clone: Its antigen is unidentified.

The sample comprised PBMCs. The genes are TRBV7-9 and TRBJ1-1, with no clear D. This clonotype was obtained from a male donor in good health and CMV-seronegative. CDR3 nucleotide sequence: TGTGCCAGCAGCTTAGCGACATTGAACACTGAAGCTTTCTTT. Its protein product is CASSLATLNTEAFF. Full variable domain (missing parts from reference TRBV7-9 and TRBJ1-1): DTGVSQNPRHKITKRGQNVTFRCDPISEHNRLYWYRQTLGQGPEFLTYFQNEAQLEKSRLLSDRFSAERPKGSFSTLEIQRTEQGDSAMYLCASSLATLNTEAFFGQGTRLTVV.